This T cell receptor (beta chain) derives from a study of T cell responses to AZD1222 COVID-19 vaccine. Whole-study findings and limits: Once two AZD1222 doses were given, Spike-specific TCR breadth and depth went up. Per reports, nearly half of all spike-specific TCRs target regions that are unmutated in variants. Clonal diversity was possibly underestimated, and the donors were mostly white British, with more females.

As to this clone: Its target is not known.

The CDR3 sequence is 14 residues long. Germline V gene lookup returns CDR1 LGHNA and CDR2 YNFKEQ. V was clipped by 4 bases and J by 6 bases, with 13 bases between them. TCRdb keeps only in-frame clones here, not all; method: immunoSEQ multiplex PCR. The repertoire holds around 120,000 clones, with more than 85% as singletons. The sample here was peripheral blood, taken on day 0 of MenACWY control vaccination. V gene TRBV4-2 combines with J gene TRBJ2-1; maybe TRBD1 (5 bases). This TCR came from an adult in good health. The CDR3 reads CASSLGLEGNEQFF. DNA of the CDR3: TGTGCCAGCAGCCTGGGGCTAGAAGGCAATGAGCAGTTCTTC.